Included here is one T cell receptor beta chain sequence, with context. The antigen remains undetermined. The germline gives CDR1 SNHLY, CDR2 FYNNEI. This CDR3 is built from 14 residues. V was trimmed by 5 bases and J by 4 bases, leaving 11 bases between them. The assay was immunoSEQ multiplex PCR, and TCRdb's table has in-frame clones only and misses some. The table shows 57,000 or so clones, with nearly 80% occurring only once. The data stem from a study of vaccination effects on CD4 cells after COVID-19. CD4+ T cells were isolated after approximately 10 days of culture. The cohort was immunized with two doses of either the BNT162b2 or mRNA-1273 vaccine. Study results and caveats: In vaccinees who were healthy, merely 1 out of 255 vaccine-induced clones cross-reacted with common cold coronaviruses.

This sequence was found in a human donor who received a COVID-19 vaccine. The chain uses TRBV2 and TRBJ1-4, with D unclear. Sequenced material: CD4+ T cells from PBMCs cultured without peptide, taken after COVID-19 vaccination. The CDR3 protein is CASSSRRNNEKLFF. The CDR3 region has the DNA TGTGCCAGCAGTTCTCGACGGAATAATGAAAAACTGTTTTTT.